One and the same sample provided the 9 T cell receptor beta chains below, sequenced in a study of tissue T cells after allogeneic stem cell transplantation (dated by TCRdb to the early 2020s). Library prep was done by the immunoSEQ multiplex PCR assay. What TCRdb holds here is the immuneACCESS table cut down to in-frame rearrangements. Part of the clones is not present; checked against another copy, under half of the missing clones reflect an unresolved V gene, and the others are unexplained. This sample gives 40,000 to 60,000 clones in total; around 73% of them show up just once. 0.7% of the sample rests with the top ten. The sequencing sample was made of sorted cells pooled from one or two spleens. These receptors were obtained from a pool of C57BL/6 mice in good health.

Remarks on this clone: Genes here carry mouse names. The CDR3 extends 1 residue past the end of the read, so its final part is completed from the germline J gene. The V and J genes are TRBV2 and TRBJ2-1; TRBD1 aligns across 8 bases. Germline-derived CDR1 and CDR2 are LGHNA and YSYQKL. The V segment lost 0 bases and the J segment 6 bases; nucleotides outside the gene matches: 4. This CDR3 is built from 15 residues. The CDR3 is CASSQDGQGGAEQFF. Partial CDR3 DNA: TGTGCCAGCAGCCAAGATGGACAGGGAGGTGCTGAGCAGTTC.

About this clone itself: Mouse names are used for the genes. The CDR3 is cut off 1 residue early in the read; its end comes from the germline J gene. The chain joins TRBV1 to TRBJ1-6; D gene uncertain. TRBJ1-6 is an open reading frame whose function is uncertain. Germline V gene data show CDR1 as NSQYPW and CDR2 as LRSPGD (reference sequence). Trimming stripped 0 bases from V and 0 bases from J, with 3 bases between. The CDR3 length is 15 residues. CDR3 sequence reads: CTCSADISYNSPLYF. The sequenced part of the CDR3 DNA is TGCACCTGCAGTGCAGATATTTCCTATAATTCGCCCCTCTAC.

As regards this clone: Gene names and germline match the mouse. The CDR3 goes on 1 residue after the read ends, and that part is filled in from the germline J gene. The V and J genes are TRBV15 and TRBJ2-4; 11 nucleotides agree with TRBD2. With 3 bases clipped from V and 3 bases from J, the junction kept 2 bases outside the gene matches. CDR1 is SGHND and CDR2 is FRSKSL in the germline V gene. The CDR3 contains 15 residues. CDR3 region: CASSFTGGAQNTLYF. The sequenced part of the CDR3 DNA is TGTGCCAGCAGTTTCACTGGGGGGGCACAAAACACCTTGTAC.

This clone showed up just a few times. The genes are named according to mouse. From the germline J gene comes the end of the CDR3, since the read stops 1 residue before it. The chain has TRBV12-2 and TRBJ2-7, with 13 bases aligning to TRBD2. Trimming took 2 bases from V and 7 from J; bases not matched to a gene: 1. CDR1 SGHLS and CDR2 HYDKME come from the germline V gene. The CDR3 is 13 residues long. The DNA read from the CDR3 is TGTGCCAGCTCTCAGGGACTGGGGGGGGAACAGTAC. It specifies CASSQGLGGEQY. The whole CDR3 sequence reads CASSQGLGGEQYF.

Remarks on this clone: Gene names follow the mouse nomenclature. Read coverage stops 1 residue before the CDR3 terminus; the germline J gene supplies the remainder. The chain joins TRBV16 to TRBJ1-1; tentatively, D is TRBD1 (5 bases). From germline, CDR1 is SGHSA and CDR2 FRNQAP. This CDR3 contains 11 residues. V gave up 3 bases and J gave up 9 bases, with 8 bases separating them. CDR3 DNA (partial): TGTGCAAGCAGCTTTTCAGGGAAAGTCTTC. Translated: CASSFSGKVF. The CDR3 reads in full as CASSFSGKVFF.

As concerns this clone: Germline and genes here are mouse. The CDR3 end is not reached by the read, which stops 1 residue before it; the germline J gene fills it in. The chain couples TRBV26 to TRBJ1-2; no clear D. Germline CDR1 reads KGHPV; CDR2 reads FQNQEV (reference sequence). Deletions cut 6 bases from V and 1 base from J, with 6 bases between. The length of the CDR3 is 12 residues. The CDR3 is CASSRQNSDYTF. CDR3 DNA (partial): TGTGCCAGCAGCCGACAAAACTCCGACTACACC. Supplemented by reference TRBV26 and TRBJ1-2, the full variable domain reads NSKVIQTPRYLVKGQGQKAKMRCIPEKGHPVVFWYQQNKNNEFKFLINFQNQEVLQQIDMTEKRFSAECPSNSPCSLEIQSSEAGDSALYLCASSRQNSDYTFGSGTRLLVI.

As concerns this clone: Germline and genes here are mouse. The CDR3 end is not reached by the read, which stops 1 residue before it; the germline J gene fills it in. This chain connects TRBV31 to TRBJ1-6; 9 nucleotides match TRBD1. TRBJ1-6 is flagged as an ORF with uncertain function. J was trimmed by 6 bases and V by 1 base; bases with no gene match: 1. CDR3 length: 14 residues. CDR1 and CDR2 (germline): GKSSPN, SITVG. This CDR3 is CAWSRGQGNSPLYF. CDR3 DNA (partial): TGTGCCTGGAGTCGGGGACAGGGTAATTCGCCCCTCTAC.

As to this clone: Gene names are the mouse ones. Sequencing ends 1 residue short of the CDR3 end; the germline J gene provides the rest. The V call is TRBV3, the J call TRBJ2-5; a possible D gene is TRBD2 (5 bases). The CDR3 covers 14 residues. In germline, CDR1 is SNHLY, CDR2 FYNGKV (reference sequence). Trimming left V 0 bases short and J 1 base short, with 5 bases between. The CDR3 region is CASSLAGDQDTQYF. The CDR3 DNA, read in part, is TGTGCCAGCAGCTTAGCTGGGGACCAAGACACCCAGTAC. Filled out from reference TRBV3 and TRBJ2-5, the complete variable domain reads GPKVLQIPSHQIIDMGQMVTLNCDPVSNHLYFYWYKQILGQQMEFLVNFYNGKVMEKSKLFKDQFSVERPDGSYFTLKIQPTALEDSAVYFCASSLAGDQDTQYFGPGTRLLVL.

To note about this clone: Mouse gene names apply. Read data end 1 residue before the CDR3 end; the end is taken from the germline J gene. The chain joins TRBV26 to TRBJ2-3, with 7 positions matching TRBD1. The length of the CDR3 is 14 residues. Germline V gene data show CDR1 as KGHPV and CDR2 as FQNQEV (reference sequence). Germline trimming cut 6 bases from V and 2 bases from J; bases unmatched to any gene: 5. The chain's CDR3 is CASRNRGPAETLYF. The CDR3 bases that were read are TGTGCCAGCAGAAACAGGGGCCCTGCAGAAACGCTGTAT.